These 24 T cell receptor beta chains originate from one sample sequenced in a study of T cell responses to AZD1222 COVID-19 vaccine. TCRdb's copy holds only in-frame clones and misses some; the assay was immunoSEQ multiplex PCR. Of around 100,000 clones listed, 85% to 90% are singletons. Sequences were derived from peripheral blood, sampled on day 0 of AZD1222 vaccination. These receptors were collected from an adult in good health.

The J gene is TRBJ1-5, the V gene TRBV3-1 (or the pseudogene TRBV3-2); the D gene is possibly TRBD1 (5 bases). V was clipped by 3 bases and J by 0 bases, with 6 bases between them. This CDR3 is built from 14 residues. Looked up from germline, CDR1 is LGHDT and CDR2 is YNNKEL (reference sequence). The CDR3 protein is CASSQTVSNQPQHF. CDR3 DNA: TGTGCCAGCAGCCAGACAGTTAGCAATCAGCCCCAGCATTTT.

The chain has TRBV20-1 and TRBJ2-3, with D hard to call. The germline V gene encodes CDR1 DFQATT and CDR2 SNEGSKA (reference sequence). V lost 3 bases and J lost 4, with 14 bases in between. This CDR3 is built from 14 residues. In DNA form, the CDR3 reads TGCAGTGCTAGTGAGGCTCGCAGGCCAGATACGCAGTATTTT. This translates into CSASEARRPDTQYF.

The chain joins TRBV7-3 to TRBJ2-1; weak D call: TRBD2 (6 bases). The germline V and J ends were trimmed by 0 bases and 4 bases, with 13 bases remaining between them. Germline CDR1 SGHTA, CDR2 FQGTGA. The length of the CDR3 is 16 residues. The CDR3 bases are TGTGCCAGCAGCTTAACCGCCTTTGGGGGGTACAATGAGCAGTTCTTC. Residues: CASSLTAFGGYNEQFF.

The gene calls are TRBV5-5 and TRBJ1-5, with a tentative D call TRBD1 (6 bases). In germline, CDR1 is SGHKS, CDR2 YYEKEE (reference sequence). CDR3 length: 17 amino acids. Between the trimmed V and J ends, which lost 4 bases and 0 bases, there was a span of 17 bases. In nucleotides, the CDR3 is TGTGCCAGCAGCCGCCCTGGACAGTTGAATAGCAATCAGCCCCAGCATTTT. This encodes CASSRPGQLNSNQPQHF.

This CDR3 is CASSWDRDTIYF. The CDR3 DNA reads as TGTGCCAGCAGCTGGGACAGGGACACCATATATTTT. The V and J genes are TRBV7-9 and TRBJ1-3; 9 nucleotides agree with TRBD1. The trim removed 4 bases at V and 8 bases at J, leaving 0 bases unmatched. This CDR3 is 12 amino acids long. Germline V gene sequence: CDR1 SEHNR, CDR2 FQNEAQ (reference sequence).

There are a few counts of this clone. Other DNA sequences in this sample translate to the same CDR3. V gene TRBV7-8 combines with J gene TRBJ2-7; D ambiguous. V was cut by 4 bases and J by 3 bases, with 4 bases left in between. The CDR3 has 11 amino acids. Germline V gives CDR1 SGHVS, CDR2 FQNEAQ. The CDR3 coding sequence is TGTGCCAGCAGCTCCGTCTACGAGCAGTACTTC. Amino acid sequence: CASSSVYEQYF.

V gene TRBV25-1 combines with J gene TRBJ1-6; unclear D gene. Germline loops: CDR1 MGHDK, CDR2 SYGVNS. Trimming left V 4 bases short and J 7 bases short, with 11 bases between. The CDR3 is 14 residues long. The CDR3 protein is CASSGPSGNSPLHF. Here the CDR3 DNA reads TGTGCCAGCAGTGGACCTTCGGGGAATTCACCCCTCCACTTT.

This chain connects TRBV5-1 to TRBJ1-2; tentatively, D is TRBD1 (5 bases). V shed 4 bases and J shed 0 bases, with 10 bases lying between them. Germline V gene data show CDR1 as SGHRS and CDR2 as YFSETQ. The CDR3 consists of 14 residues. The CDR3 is CASSRPGANYGYTF. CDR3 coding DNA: TGCGCCAGCAGCAGGCCGGGGGCTAACTATGGCTACACCTTC.

The DNA of the CDR3 is TGTGCCAGCAGCCATCGATTACAGGAAACAAACTATGGCTACACCTTC. Translated: CASSHRLQETNYGYTF. The chain couples TRBV3-1 (or the pseudogene TRBV3-2) to TRBJ1-2, with D possibly matching TRBD1 (5 bases). V lost 3 bases and J lost 2, with 16 bases in between. CDR1 and CDR2 (germline): LGHDT, YNNKEL (reference sequence). The CDR3 has 16 amino acids.

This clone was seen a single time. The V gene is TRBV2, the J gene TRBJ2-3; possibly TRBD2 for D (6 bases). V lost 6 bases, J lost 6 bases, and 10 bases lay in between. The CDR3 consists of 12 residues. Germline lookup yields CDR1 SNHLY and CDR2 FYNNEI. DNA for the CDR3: TGTGCCAGCAGGGACTACTCGGATACGCAGTATTTT. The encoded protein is CASRDYSDTQYF.

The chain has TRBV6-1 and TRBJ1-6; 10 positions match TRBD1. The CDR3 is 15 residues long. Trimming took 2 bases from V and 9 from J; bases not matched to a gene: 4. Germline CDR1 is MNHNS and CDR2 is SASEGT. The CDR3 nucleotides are TGTGCCAGCAGTGAAAGGACAGGGGGGCTTTCACCCCTCCACTTT. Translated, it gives CASSERTGGLSPLHF.

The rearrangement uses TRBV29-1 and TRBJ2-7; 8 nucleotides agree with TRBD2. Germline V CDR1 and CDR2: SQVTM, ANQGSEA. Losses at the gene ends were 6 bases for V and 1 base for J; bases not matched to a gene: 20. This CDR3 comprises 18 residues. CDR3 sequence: CSVGNRTPGGATSYEQYF. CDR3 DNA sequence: TGCAGCGTGGGGAACCGAACCCCCGGGGGGGCAACTTCCTACGAGCAGTACTTC.

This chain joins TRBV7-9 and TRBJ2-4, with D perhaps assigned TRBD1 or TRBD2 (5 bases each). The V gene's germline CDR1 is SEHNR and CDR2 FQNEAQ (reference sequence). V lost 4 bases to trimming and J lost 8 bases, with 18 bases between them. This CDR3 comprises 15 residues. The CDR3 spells CASSSRDRSLHIQYF. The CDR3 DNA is TGTGCCAGCAGCTCCCGGGACCGGTCGTTGCACATTCAGTACTTC.

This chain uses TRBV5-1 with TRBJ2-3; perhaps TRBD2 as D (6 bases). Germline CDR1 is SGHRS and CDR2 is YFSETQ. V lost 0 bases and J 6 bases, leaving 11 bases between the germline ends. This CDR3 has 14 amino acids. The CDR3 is CASSLVGGPDTQYF. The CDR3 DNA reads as TGCGCCAGCAGCTTGGTCGGGGGTCCTGATACGCAGTATTTT.

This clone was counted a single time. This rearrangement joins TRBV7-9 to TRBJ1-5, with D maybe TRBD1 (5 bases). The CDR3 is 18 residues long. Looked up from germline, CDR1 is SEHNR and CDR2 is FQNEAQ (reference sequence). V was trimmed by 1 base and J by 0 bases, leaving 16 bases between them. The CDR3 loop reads CASSLGGWFADSNQPQHF. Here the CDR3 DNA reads TGTGCCAGCAGCTTAGGGGGGTGGTTCGCCGATAGCAATCAGCCCCAGCATTTT.

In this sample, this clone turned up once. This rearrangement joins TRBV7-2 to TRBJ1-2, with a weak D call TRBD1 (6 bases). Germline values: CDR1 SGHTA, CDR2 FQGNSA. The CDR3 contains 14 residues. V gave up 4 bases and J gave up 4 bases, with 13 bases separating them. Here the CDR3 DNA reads TGTGCCAGCAGCTCAAGGGGGACCGGCTATGGCTACACCTTC. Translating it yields CASSSRGTGYGYTF.

The CDR3 DNA follows: TGTGCCAGCAGCCAGGGACAGACGAACTATGGCTACACCTTC. It is translated as CASSQGQTNYGYTF. J is TRBJ1-2 and V is TRBV5-4; 7 bases are shared with TRBD1. The V gene end was trimmed by 4 bases and the J gene end by 2 bases; junction bases not matched to a gene: 5. CDR1 and CDR2 (germline): SGHNT, YYREEE (reference sequence). The CDR3 consists of 14 residues.

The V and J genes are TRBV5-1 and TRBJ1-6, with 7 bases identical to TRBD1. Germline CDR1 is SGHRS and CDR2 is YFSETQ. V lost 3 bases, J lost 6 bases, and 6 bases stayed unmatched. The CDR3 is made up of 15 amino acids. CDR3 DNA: TGCGCCAGCAGCTCCCGACAGGGCGGTAATTCACCCCTCCACTTT. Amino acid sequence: CASSSRQGGNSPLHF.

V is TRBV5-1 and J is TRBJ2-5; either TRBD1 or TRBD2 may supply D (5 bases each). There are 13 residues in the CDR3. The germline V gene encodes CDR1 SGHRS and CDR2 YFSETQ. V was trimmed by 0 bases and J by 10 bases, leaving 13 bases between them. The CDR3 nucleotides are TGCGCCAGCAGCTTGGACAGTGGGGCGGGCCAGTACTTC. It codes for CASSLDSGAGQYF.

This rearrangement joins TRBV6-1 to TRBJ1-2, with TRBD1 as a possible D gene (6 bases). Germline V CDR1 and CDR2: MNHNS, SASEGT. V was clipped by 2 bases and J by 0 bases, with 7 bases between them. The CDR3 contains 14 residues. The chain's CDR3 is CASSERGANYGYTF. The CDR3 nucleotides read TGTGCCAGCAGTGAAAGGGGGGCTAACTATGGCTACACCTTC.

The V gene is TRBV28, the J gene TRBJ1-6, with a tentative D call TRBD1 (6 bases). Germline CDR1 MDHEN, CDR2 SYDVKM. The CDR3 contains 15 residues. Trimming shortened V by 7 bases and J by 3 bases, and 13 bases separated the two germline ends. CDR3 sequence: CASTRRDIYNSPLHF. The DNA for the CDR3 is TGTGCCAGCACTCGCCGGGACATCTATAATTCACCCCTCCACTTT.

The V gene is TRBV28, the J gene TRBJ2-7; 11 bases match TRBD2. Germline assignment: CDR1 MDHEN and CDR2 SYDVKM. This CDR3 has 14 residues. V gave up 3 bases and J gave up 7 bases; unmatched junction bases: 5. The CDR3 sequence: CASSFPSGRTEQYF. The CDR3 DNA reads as TGTGCCAGCAGTTTCCCTAGCGGGAGGACAGAGCAGTACTTC.

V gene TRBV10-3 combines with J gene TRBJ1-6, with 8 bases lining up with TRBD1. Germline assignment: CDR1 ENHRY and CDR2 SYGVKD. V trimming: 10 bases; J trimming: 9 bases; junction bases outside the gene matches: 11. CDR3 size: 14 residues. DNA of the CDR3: TGTGCCAGCAACCAGGGGGCGCGTGGTTCACCCCTCCACTTT. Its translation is CASNQGARGSPLHF.

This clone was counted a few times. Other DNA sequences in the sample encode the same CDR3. Here the CDR3 DNA reads TGCGCCAGCAGCTTTAGACTAGCGGGCGACACCGGGGAGCTGTTTTTT. Protein sequence: CASSFRLAGDTGELFF. The rearrangement joins TRBV5-1 to TRBJ2-2, with 10 nucleotides matching TRBD2. CDR1 is SGHRS and CDR2 is YFSETQ in the germline V gene. V was pared by 2 bases and J by 3 bases, with 4 bases of the junction left unmatched. The CDR3 is 16 amino acids.